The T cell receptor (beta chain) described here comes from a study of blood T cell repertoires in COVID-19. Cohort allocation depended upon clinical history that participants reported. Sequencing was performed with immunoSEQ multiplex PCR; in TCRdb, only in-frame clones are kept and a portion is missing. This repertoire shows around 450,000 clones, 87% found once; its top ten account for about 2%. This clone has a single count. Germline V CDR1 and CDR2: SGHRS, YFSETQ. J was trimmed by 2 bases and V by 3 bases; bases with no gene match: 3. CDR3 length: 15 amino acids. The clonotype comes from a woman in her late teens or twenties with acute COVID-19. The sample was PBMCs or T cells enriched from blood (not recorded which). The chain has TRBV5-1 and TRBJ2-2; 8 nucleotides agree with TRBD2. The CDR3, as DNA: TGCGCCAGCAGCTCGCGGGAGGCAAACACCGGGGAGCTGTTTTTT. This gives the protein CASSSREANTGELFF.